The 5 T cell receptor beta chains below come from one sample, sequenced in a study of T cells in localized non-small cell lung cancer. The table came from immunoSEQ multiplex PCR; TCRdb's copy has only in-frame clones and leaves some out. The profile shows some 33,000 clones, roughly 78% of them singletons. This sample comprised peripheral blood, obtained before any cancer treatment. Receptor source: a male donor at least 60 years old with stage III squamous cell lung carcinoma.

The table lists this clone with a few counts. The rearrangement links TRBV21-1 to TRBJ2-3; TRBD1, the D gene given by the table, was not confirmed from the DNA. TRBV21-1 is a pseudogene. This CDR3 has 22 residues. The CDR3, as DNA: TGTGCCAGCAGCAAAGAGATGCCTTTTCCTCTCCGCTCGGGACAGCCCACAGATACGCAGTATTTT. It translates to CASSKEMPFPLRSGQPTDTQYF.

This chain links TRBV5-4 with TRBJ1-1, with D hard to call. The CDR3 has 15 residues. Trimming pared 0 bases from V and 7 bases from J, leaving 16 bases between. The V gene's germline CDR1 is SGHNT and CDR2 YYREEE (reference sequence). DNA of the CDR3: TGTGCCAGCAGCTTGGCCAAAAGATCGGGTCGTGAAGCTTTCTTT. Its protein is CASSLAKRSGREAFF.

This chain uses TRBV5-8 with TRBJ1-4, with 7 bases identical to TRBD1. The V gene end was trimmed by 4 bases and the J gene end by 6 bases; junction bases not matched to a gene: 9. The CDR3 sequence is 15 residues long. Per the germline V gene, CDR1 is SGHTS and CDR2 is YDEGEE. This CDR3 is CASSQNRGGDEKLFF. The DNA for the CDR3 is TGTGCCAGCAGCCAGAACAGGGGCGGGGATGAAAAACTGTTTTTT.

The V and J genes are TRBV5-1 and TRBJ2-5; possible D gene TRBD2, 5 bases. The CDR3 has 14 residues. V lost 5 bases, J lost 1 base, and 12 bases lay in between. Per germline, CDR1 SGHRS and CDR2 YFSETQ. CDR3 bases: TGCGCCAGCAGGGCTCGTGGAGGCCAAGAGACCCAGTACTTC. It translates to CASRARGGQETQYF.

This chain uses TRBV7-6 with TRBJ2-1, with a weak D call TRBD2 (5 bases). Germline CDR1 is SGHVS and CDR2 is FNYEAQ. Trimming removed 1 base at V and 1 base at J, with 11 bases between. The length of the CDR3 is 16 residues. The CDR3 protein is CASSLGAAESYNEQFF. In DNA form, the CDR3 reads TGTGCCAGCAGCTTAGGAGCGGCCGAATCCTACAATGAGCAGTTCTTC.